These 4 T cell receptor beta chains originate from one sample sequenced in a study of cytomegalovirus exposure and HLA in healthy donors. With 60 Vbeta and 13 Jbeta primers, the PCR was carried out. Some clones are missing from TCRdb's copy, which holds only in-frame ones; the method was immunoSEQ multiplex PCR. Counted here are approximately 130,000 clones, roughly three quarters occurring once; the ten biggest clones make up roughly 3.1%. The specimen was PBMCs. Every receptor here comes from a man aged 25 to 40 in good health and CMV-seronegative.

The chain couples TRBV9 to TRBJ1-1; a weak D match, TRBD1 (6 bases). Trimming removed 4 bases from V and 1 base from J, with 17 bases in between. CDR1 is SGDLS and CDR2 is YYNGEE in the germline V gene. This CDR3 has 16 amino acids. CDR3 DNA sequence: TGTGCCAGCAGCCCCGACGGGTTAGGGGGGAACACTGAAGCTTTCTTT. Amino acid sequence: CASSPDGLGGNTEAFF.

The V call is TRBV28, the J call TRBJ1-4; TRBD1 agrees at 10 bases. Germline V gene sequence: CDR1 MDHEN, CDR2 SYDVKM. The CDR3 is 15 amino acids. The junction had 4 bases not matched to a gene; V was cut back by 5 bases and J by 4 bases. Here the CDR3 DNA reads TGTGCCAGCAGTCCGGACAGGGGGTATAATGAAAAACTGTTTTTT. Translated: CASSPDRGYNEKLFF. Filled out from reference TRBV28 and TRBJ1-4, the complete variable domain reads DVKVTQSSRYLVKRTGEKVFLECVQDMDHENMFWYRQDPGLGLRLIYFSYDVKMKEKGDIPEGYSVSREKKERFSLILESASTNQTSMYLCASSPDRGYNEKLFFGSGTQLSVL.

V is TRBV5-1 and J is TRBJ2-3; 8 nucleotides agree with TRBD2. This CDR3 has 16 residues. Germline CDR1 is SGHRS and CDR2 is YFSETQ. With 4 bases clipped from V and 6 bases from J, the junction kept 13 bases outside the gene matches. The DNA of the CDR3 is TGCGCCAGCAGCATCCAAAGTGGGCGGGAGGCGGATACGCAGTATTTT. Protein: CASSIQSGREADTQYF.

The chain joins TRBV27 to TRBJ2-7; no reliable D call. Per germline, CDR1 MNHEY and CDR2 SMNVEV (reference sequence). The CDR3 is made up of 15 amino acids. V was trimmed by 3 bases and J by 7 bases, leaving 19 bases between them. The CDR3 here is CASSFRLPTVGEQYF. CDR3 sequence (DNA): TGTGCCAGCAGTTTCAGACTTCCCACCGTCGGGGAGCAGTACTTC.